The present entry profiles one T cell receptor beta chain with its context. Original handling: Scientists estimated how many nucleated cells there were by amplifying reference gene primers. The table came from immunoSEQ multiplex PCR; TCRdb's copy has only in-frame clones and leaves some out. The V and J calls and the clone size are those of that table, but D and trimming were determined from the DNA. The sample lists 300,000 to 400,000 clones; around 82% were seen once. This specimen belongs to a study of blood T cell repertoires in COVID-19. The overall study: COVID-19 samples from acute and convalescent phases originated in the United States, Italy and Spain. The cDNA or gDNA used as material had been derived from T cells, B-cell-depleted T cells, or PBMCs.

V gave up 5 bases and J gave up 1 base, with 11 bases separating them. Germline lookup yields CDR1 PRHDT and CDR2 FYEKMQ (reference sequence). The CDR3 has 15 amino acids. The V call is TRBV13, the J call TRBJ1-4; D is uncertain. Material: peripheral blood. This clonotype was sampled from a man aged 25 to 45 with active or convalescent COVID-19. CDR3 sequence (DNA): TGTGCCAGCAGCCCCCGAGGAGAAACTAATGAAAAACTGTTTTTT. It specifies CASSPRGETNEKLFF. Full variable domain (rest looked up from reference TRBV13 and TRBJ1-4): AAGVIQSPRHLIKEKRETATLKCYPIPRHDTVYWYQQGPGQDPQFLISFYEKMQSDKGSIPDRFSAQQFSDYHSELNMSSLELGDSALYFCASSPRGETNEKLFFGSGTQLSVL.